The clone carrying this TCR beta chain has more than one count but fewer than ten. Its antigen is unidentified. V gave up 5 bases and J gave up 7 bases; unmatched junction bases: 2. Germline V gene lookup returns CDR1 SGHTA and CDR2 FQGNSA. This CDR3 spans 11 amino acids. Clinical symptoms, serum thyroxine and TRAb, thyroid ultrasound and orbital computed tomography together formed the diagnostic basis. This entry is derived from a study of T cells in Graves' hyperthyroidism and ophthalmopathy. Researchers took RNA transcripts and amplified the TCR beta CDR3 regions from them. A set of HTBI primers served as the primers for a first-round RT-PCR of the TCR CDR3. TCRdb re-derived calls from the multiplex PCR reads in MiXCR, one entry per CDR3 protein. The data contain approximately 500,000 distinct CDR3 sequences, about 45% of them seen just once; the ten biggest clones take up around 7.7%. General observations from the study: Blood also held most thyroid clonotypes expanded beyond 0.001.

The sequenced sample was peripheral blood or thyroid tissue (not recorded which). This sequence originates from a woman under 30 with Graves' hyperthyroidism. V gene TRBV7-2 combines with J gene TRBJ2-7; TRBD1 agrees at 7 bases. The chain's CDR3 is CASSADREQYF. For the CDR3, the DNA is TGTGCCAGCAGCGCGGACAGGGAGCAGTACTTC.